This is a list of T cell receptor beta chains from one sample in a study of blood T cell repertoires in COVID-19. The method was immunoSEQ multiplex PCR; TCRdb's version includes in-frame clones alone and lacks a portion of them. The table records 300,000 to 350,000 clones, about 90% of them present only once. Sequenced input: PBMCs or T cells enriched from blood (not recorded which). The receptors come from a woman younger than 30 with acute COVID-19. The CDR3 runs from the conserved cysteine through the conserved F or W. Each record gives: V gene, D gene, J gene, clone size, CDR3 DNA, CDR3 protein. The D gene is left open where the match is weak. Expanded clones are given a class, and other clones once, few, many or no size at all.

>TRBV19|-|TRBJ2-5|-
TGTGCCAGTAGTATTAGAGAGACCCAGTACTTC
CASSIRETQYF
>TRBV7-9|-|TRBJ2-5|-
TGTGCCAGCAGCTTTCAGGGCGAAGAGACCCAGTACTTC
CASSFQGEETQYF
>TRBV27|-|TRBJ1-2|-
TGTGCCAGCAGTTTTTCGGATTTGAGGGTCAGCGGCTACACCTTC
CASSFSDLRVSGYTF
>TRBV30|-|TRBJ2-7|-
TGTGCCTGGAGTGCAGATAGCGGACCCTCCTACGAGCAGTACTTC
CAWSADSGPSYEQYF
>TRBV20-1|TRBD1|TRBJ1-5|-
TGCAGTGCTAGTCCGGGACAGACTTCATGGGGCAATCAGCCCCAGCATTTT
CSASPGQTSWGNQPQHF
>TRBV19|-|TRBJ1-5|-
TGTGCCAGTAGTATGCAGGGGTACGGTCGACAGCCCCAGCATTTT
CASSMQGYGRQPQHF
>TRBV10-3|TRBD2|TRBJ2-1|-
TGTGCCATCAGTAGAACGGCGGGACTAGCGGGACATGAGCAGTTCTTC
CAISRTAGLAGHEQFF
>TRBV4-1|-|TRBJ1-1|-
TGCGCCAGCAGCCAAGACGCGACAGACGTTTTCTTCATGAACACTGAAGCTTTCTTT
CASSQDATDVFFMNTEAFF
>TRBV7-9|-|TRBJ2-1|-
TGTGCCAGCAGCTTGGGGGCGGACCTCAATGAGCAGTTCTTC
CASSLGADLNEQFF
>TRBV7-9|TRBD1|TRBJ1-2|-
TGTGCCAGCAGCTTAGGGACAGGTCCCGATGGCTACACCTTC
CASSLGTGPDGYTF
>TRBV14|TRBD2|TRBJ2-1|-
TGTGCCAGCAGCCAAGAGCGGGAGGGCCTGAATGAGCAGTTCTTC
CASSQEREGLNEQFF
>TRBV10-2|-|TRBJ2-7|-
TGCGCCAGCAGTGATGGGCGGGGCTCCTACGAGCAGTACTTC
CASSDGRGSYEQYF
>TRBV10-3|TRBD2|TRBJ2-1|-
TGTGCCATCAGTGTGGAGACTAGCCTCCTAAATGAGCAGTTCTTC
CAISVETSLLNEQFF
>TRBV6-6|TRBD2|TRBJ2-7|-
TGTGCCAGCAGTTACTCGGCTAGCGGATATTACGAGCAGTACTTC
CASSYSASGYYEQYF
>TRBV6-1|TRBD1|TRBJ1-1|-
TGTGCCAGCAGTGAAGCTCCGGGACAGGGGAACACTGAAGCTTTCTTT
CASSEAPGQGNTEAFF
>TRBV4-2|-|TRBJ1-2|-
TGTGCCAGCAGCCAAGATCAAAACTATGGCTACACCTTC
CASSQDQNYGYTF
>TRBV5-1|TRBD2|TRBJ2-2|-
TGCGCCAGCAGCCCAGGACTAGCGGGAGCCGGGGAGCTGTTTTTT
CASSPGLAGAGELFF
>TRBV5-1|-|TRBJ1-4|-
TGCGCCAGCAGCTTGTGGTTTCAGGCAACTAATGAAAAACTGTTTTTT
CASSLWFQATNEKLFF
>TRBV5-1|-|TRBJ2-2|few
TGCGCCAGCAGCTTGGTTCCAGGGCTTCACACCGGGGAGCTGTTTTTT
CASSLVPGLHTGELFF
>TRBV9|TRBD2|TRBJ2-5|-
TGTGCCAGCAGCGTTACCGGGACTAGCGGGGAGACCCAGTACTTC
CASSVTGTSGETQYF
>TRBV19|TRBD1|TRBJ1-5|few
TGTGCCAGCGGAACGCAAGGGGGCCCTCAGCCCCAGCATTTT
CASGTQGGPQPQHF
>TRBV6-5|-|TRBJ1-2|-
TGTGCCAGCAGTTACAGGACAGCGAACTATGGCTACACCTTC
CASSYRTANYGYTF
>TRBV6-5|TRBD1|TRBJ1-1|-
TGTGCCAGCAGTACAGGACAGGGGATCCCTGAAGCTTTCTTT
CASSTGQGIPEAFF
>TRBV11-3|-|TRBJ2-2|-
TGTGCCAGCAGCCTGAACACCGGGGAGCTGTTTTTT
CASSLNTGELFF
>TRBV11-2|TRBD2|TRBJ2-7|-
TGTGCCAGCAGCTTGGCGGGGGTCCTCCGAGAGCAGTACTTC
CASSLAGVLREQYF
>TRBV28|TRBD1|TRBJ2-3|-
TGTGCCAGCAGTTTATCCGATTTTACGACAGGGGGCATGGATACGCAGTATTTT
CASSLSDFTTGGMDTQYF
>TRBV19|TRBD1|TRBJ1-1|-
TGTGCCAGTAGTCTGACGGACAGGGTGAGGACTGAAGCTTTCTTT
CASSLTDRVRTEAFF
>TRBV3-1/TRBV3-2|-|TRBJ1-4|-
TGTGCCAGCAGCCAAGCAGGTTACGCCCAGCAAGCAACTAATGAAAAACTGTTTTTT
CASSQAGYAQQATNEKLFF
>TRBV30|-|TRBJ1-3|once
TGTGCCTGGAGCCCGGGACTTATAACCCCTAGAAGCTCTGGAAACACCATATATTTT
CAWSPGLITPRSSGNTIYF
>TRBV14|-|TRBJ2-6|-
TGTGCCAGCAGCCAAGGGGGGGGCTCCGGGGCCAACGTCCTGACTTTC
CASSQGGGSGANVLTF
>TRBV9|TRBD2|TRBJ2-1|-
TGTGCCAGCAGCACGGGACTAGCGGGGACCTACAATGAGCAGTTCTTC
CASSTGLAGTYNEQFF
>TRBV7-2|TRBD1|TRBJ1-2|-
TGTGCCAGCAGTCCGGACAGGACTAACTATGGCTACACCTTC
CASSPDRTNYGYTF
>TRBV5-8|-|TRBJ1-5|once
TGTGCCAGCACTCCTCGGGGGGGCAATCAGCCCCAGCATTTT
CASTPRGGNQPQHF
>TRBV12-2|-|TRBJ2-1|-
-
CASRLVAQGNEQFF
>TRBV12-3/TRBV12-4|-|TRBJ1-3|-
TGTGCCACCAACATGCTCTCTGGAAACACCATATATTTT
CATNMLSGNTIYF
>TRBV9|-|TRBJ1-2|-
TGTGCCAGCAGCCGGACAGCCGATGGCTACACCTTC
CASSRTADGYTF
>TRBV14|-|TRBJ1-4|-
TGTGCCAGCAGCCAAGGCCCAGGGGATGAAAAACTGTTTTTT
CASSQGPGDEKLFF
>TRBV5-5|-|TRBJ1-2|-
TGTGCCAGCAGCTTGCAGGGCCAGGACTATGGCTACACCTTC
CASSLQGQDYGYTF
>TRBV7-6|-|TRBJ2-2|-
TGTGCCAGCAGCTCCTACACCGGGGAGCTGTTTTTT
CASSSYTGELFF
>TRBV5-1|-|TRBJ2-1|-
TGCGCCAGCAGCTCTGGGACTGCTTCCTACAATGAGCAGTTCTTC
CASSSGTASYNEQFF
>TRBV4-2|TRBD1|TRBJ2-7|few
TGTGCCAGCAGCCAAGATACCGTCAGGGGGCTCCTGGAGCAGTACTTC
CASSQDTVRGLLEQYF
>TRBV29-1|-|TRBJ1-3|-
TGCAGCGTCGTGGAGGGTAGCGGAAACACCATATATTTT
CSVVEGSGNTIYF
>TRBV7-9|TRBD1|TRBJ1-6|few
TGTGCCAGCAGCCCTGGACAGGACTATAATTCACCCCTCCACTTT
CASSPGQDYNSPLHF
>TRBV6-1|-|TRBJ2-3|-
TGTGCCAGCAGTGAAGGGGGGGCAGATACGCAGTATTTT
CASSEGGADTQYF
>TRBV19|TRBD1|TRBJ2-1|-
TGTGCCAGTAGTATGGATTGGACAGGGGACAATGAGCAGTTCTTC
CASSMDWTGDNEQFF
>TRBV2|TRBD1|TRBJ1-1|-
TGTGCCACCTTACGGGACAGGGGGGGGTCGACTGAAGCTTTCTTT
CATLRDRGGSTEAFF
>TRBV28|TRBD1|TRBJ1-1|-
TGTGCCAGCAGTCAGGGGGACAGGGCTTCTGAAGCTTTCTTT
CASSQGDRASEAFF
>TRBV7-6|TRBD1|TRBJ1-1|-
TGTGCCAGCAGCACCCGCTACAGGGGGCTCACTGAAGCTTTCTTT
CASSTRYRGLTEAFF